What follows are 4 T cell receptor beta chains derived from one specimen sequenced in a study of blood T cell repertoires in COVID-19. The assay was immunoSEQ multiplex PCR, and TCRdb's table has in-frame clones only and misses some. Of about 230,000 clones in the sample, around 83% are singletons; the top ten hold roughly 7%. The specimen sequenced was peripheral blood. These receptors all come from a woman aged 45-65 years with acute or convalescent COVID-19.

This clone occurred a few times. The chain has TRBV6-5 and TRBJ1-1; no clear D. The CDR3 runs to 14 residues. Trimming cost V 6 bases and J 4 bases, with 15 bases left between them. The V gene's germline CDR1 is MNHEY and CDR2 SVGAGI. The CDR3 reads CASSQTKRSTEAFF. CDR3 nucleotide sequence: TGTGCCAGCAGCCAAACAAAAAGGAGCACTGAAGCTTTCTTT.

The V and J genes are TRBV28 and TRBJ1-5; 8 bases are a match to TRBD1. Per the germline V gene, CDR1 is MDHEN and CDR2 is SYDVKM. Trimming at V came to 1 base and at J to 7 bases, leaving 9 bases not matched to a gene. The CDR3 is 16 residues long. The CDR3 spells CASSLFRQGSGQPQHF. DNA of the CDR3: TGTGCCAGCAGTTTATTTCGACAGGGGTCGGGGCAGCCCCAGCATTTT.

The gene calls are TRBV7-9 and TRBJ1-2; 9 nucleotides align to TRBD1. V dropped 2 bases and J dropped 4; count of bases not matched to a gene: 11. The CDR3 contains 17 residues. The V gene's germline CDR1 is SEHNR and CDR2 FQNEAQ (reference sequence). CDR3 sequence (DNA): TGTGCCAGCAGCTTATTGGGGACAGGGAGTGGAGGCTATGGCTACACCTTC. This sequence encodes CASSLLGTGSGGYGYTF.

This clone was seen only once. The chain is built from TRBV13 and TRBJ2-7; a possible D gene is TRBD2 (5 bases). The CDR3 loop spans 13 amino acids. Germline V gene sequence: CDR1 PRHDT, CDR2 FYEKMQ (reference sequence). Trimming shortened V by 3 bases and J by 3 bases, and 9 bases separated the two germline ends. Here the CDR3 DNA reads TGTGCCAGCAGCTTTTTCGGGAACTACGAGCAGTACTTC. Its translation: CASSFFGNYEQYF.